Listed here are 9 T cell receptor beta chains from one sample, sequenced in a study of T cells in Graves' hyperthyroidism and ophthalmopathy. Amplification targeted TCR beta CDR3 regions from RNA transcripts. A set of HTBI primers served as the primers for a first-round RT-PCR of the TCR CDR3. TCRdb reanalysed the multiplex PCR reads using MiXCR and keeps one entry per CDR3 protein. The data show about 580,000 distinct CDR3 sequences, about 15% seen once. Sequenced: blood. These receptors were taken from a woman aged 30 to 39 with Graves' hyperthyroidism that later progressed to Graves' ophthalmopathy.

The sample holds many counts of this clonotype. The chain couples TRBV3-1 to TRBJ1-6; D gene ambiguous. Germline assignment: CDR1 LGHDT and CDR2 YNNKEL (reference sequence). The germline V and J ends were trimmed by 4 bases and 6 bases, with 10 bases remaining between them. The CDR3 totals 14 residues. This CDR3 reads CASSREGPNSPLHF. CDR3 sequence (DNA): TGTGCCAGCAGCCGAGAGGGCCCTAATTCACCCCTCCACTTT.

This clonotype was observed at least ten times. CDR3 DNA: TGTGCCACCAGTGATCCCTACGAGCAGTACTTC. Translating gives CATSDPYEQYF. V and J are TRBV24-1 and TRBJ2-7; D call uncertain. V gave up 3 bases and J gave up 2 bases, with 1 base separating them. The CDR3 runs to 11 residues. Per the germline V gene, CDR1 is KGHDR and CDR2 is SFDVKD.

In this sample, this clonotype turned up a few times. The genes are TRBV25-1 and TRBJ2-7; D unclear. The CDR3 has 13 residues. From germline, CDR1 is MGHDK and CDR2 SYGVNS. The V gene lost 7 bases and the J gene lost 0 bases, with 10 bases spanning the gap. In nucleotides, the CDR3 is TGTGCCAGCACCACCCAGGCCTCCTACGAGCAGTACTTC. It is translated as CASTTQASYEQYF.

This clonotype was picked up one time. The chain is built from TRBV10-3 and TRBJ2-7; possibly TRBD1 or TRBD2 for D (5 bases each). With 8 bases removed from V and 5 bases from J, the gap between germline ends came to 13 bases. The CDR3 is 12 residues long. Germline CDR1 is ENHRY and CDR2 is SYGVKD. The CDR3 DNA reads TGTGCCATCGGGACCGAACTCGACGAGCAGTACTTC. Encoded protein: CAIGTELDEQYF.

This rearrangement joins TRBV4-3 to TRBJ2-5; TRBD2 aligns across 8 bases. This CDR3 spans 16 amino acids. V was pared by 0 bases and J by 6 bases, with 9 bases of the junction left unmatched. CDR1 LGHNA and CDR2 YSLEER come from the germline V gene. CDR3 coding DNA: TGCGCCAGCAGCCAAGATCTCGGGAGGGCGGGAAAGACCCAGTACTTC. Its translation: CASSQDLGRAGKTQYF.

The table lists this clonotype with a few counts. The chain recombines TRBV5-1 with TRBJ2-5; 12 bases are shared with TRBD1. This CDR3 contains 16 residues. The V and J ends lost 3 bases and 13 bases, in that order; junction bases with no gene match: 16. The germline V gene encodes CDR1 SGHRS and CDR2 YFSETQ. CDR3 protein: CASSWTEGTGGFQLYF. The CDR3 nucleotides read TGCGCCAGCAGCTGGACGGAGGGGACAGGGGGCTTCCAGTTGTACTTC.

This clonotype has a count of ten or more. This chain uses TRBV10-3 with TRBJ2-3; TRBD2 is a possible D gene (6 bases). Germline CDR1 is ENHRY and CDR2 is SYGVKD. V lost 4 bases to trimming and J lost 0 bases, with 14 bases between them. The CDR3 consists of 16 residues. This CDR3 is CAISVASGSSTDTQYF. The CDR3 DNA sequence: TGTGCCATCAGTGTAGCAAGCGGGTCTAGCACAGATACGCAGTATTTT.

This clonotype has more than one count but fewer than ten. The chain employs TRBV14 and TRBJ2-2, with 9 bases that match TRBD1. The J segment lost 6 bases and the V segment lost 3 bases, leaving 5 bases of the junction unmatched. The germline gives CDR1 SGHDN, CDR2 FVKESK. The CDR3 runs to 15 residues. CDR3 bases: TGTGCCAGCAGCCACCCACAGGGGGCTCCCGGGGAGCTGTTTTTT. Translating gives CASSHPQGAPGELFF. Filled out from reference TRBV14 and TRBJ2-2, the complete variable domain reads EAGVTQFPSHSVIEKGQTVTLRCDPISGHDNLYWYRRVMGKEIKFLLHFVKESKQDESGMPNNRFLAERTGGTYSTLKVQPAELEDSGVYFCASSHPQGAPGELFFGEGSRLTVL.

This clonotype was detected ten times or more. The gene calls are TRBV9 and TRBJ2-5, with D unclear. V was cut by 0 bases and J by 5 bases, with 8 bases left in between. The germline gives CDR1 SGDLS, CDR2 YYNGEE. This CDR3 is 13 amino acids long. This CDR3 reads CASSVEAWETQYF. The CDR3 region has the DNA TGTGCCAGCAGCGTAGAGGCGTGGGAGACCCAGTACTTC. Based on the CDR3 plus reference TRBV9 and TRBJ2-5, the full variable domain is DSGVTQTPKHLITATGQRVTLRCSPRSGDLSVYWYQQSLDQGLQFLIQYYNGEERAKGNILERFSAQQFPDLHSELNLSSLELGDSALYFCASSVEAWETQYFGPGTRLLVL.